The T cell receptor beta chain described here comes from a study of T-cell reconstitution after alpha-beta-depleted transplantation in children. Study outcomes and limitations: TCRbeta diversity was high at day 60 in some patients (a result of surviving recipient T cells and thymic progenitors). After transplant, at about two months, alpha-beta T cells were reportedly derived from several hundred expanded graft clones.

Worth noting for this clonotype: Antigen specificity is unknown.

The V and J ends lost 6 bases and 1 base respectively, with 13 bases between them. Germline V lookup: CDR1 DFQATT, CDR2 SNEGSKA (reference sequence). This CDR3 is built from 13 residues. Unique molecular identifiers tagged the TCRbeta library. TCRdb ran MiXCR on the PCR reads and lists one entry per CDR3 protein. The table has approximately 290,000 distinct CDR3 sequences, around 10% seen once. This chain links TRBV20-1 with TRBJ2-7, with D maybe TRBD2 (6 bases). This clonotype originated in a male patient aged 2-9 years who had a stem cell transplant for chronic granulomatous disease, so the T cells may come from the graft donor. This specimen was peripheral blood, taken 180 days after TCRalphabeta/CD19-depleted stem cell transplant. CDR3 region: CSAWDRGSYEQYF. The CDR3 DNA reads TGCAGTGCCTGGGACCGGGGGTCCTACGAGCAGTACTTC.